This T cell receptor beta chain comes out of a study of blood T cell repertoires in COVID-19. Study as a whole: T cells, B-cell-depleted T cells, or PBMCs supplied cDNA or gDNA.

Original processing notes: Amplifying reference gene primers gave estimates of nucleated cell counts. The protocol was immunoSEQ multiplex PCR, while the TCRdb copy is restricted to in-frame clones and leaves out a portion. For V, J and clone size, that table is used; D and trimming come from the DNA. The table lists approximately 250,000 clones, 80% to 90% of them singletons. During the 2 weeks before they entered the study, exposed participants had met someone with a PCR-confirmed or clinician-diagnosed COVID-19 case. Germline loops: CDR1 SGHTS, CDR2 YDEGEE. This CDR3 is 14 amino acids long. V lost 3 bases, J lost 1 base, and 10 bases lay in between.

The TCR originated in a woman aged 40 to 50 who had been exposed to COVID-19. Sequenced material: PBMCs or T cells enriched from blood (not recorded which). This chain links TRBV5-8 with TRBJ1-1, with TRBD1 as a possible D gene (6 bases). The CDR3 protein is CASSYSDRNTEAFF. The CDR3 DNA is TGTGCCAGCAGCTACTCGGACAGGAACACTGAAGCTTTCTTT.